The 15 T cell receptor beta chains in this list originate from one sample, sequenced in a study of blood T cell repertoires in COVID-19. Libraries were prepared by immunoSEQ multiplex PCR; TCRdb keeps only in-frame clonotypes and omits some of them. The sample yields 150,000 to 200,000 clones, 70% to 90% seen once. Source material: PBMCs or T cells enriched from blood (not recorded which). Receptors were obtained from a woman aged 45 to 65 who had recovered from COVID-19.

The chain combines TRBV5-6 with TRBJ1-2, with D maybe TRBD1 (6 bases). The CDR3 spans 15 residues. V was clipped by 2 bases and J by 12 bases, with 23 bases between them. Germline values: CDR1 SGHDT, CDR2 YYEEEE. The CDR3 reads CASSFRNPGHPRDTF. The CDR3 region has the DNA TGTGCCAGCAGCTTTCGGAACCCGGGACACCCCCGGGACACCTTC. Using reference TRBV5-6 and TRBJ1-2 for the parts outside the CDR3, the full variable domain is DAGVTQSPTHLIKTRGQQVTLRCSPKSGHDTVSWYQQALGQGPQFIFQYYEEEERQRGNFPDRFSGHQFPNYSSELNVNALLLGDSALYLCASSFRNPGHPRDTFGSGTRLTVV.

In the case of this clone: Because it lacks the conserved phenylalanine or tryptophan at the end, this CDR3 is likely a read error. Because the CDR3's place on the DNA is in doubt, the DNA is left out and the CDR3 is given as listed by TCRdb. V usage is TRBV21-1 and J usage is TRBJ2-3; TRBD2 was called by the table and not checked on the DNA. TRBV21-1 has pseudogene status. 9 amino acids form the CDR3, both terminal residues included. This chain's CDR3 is CASSRTFCL.

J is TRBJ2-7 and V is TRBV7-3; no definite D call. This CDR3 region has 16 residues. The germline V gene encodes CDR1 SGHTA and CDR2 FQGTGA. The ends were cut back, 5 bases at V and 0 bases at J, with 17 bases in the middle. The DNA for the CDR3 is TGTGCCAGCAGCCCCGTTTTGGCGGCCCACTCCTACGAGCAGTACTTC. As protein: CASSPVLAAHSYEQYF.

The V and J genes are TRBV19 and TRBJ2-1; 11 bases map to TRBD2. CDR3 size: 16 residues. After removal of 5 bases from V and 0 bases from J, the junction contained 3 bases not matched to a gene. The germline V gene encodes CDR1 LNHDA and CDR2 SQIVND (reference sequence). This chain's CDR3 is CASSPLAGGSYNEQFF. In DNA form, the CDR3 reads TGTGCCAGTAGTCCCCTAGCGGGGGGCTCCTACAATGAGCAGTTCTTC.

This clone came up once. The CDR3: CAITPGGAGYTF. The CDR3 DNA sequence: TGTGCCATCACTCCCGGGGGGGCAGGCTACACCTTC. The chain employs TRBV10-3 and TRBJ1-2; possibly TRBD1 for D (6 bases). Trimming pared 7 bases from V and 8 bases from J, leaving 14 bases between. CDR1 and CDR2 from the germline V gene are ENHRY and SYGVKD. The CDR3 is 12 amino acids.

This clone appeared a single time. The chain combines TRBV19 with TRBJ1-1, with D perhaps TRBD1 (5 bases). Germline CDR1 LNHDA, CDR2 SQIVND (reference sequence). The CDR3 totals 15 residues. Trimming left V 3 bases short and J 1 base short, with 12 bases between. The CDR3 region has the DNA TGTGCCAGTAGTATCCCAGGGTCGGGGAACACTGAAGCTTTCTTT. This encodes CASSIPGSGNTEAFF.

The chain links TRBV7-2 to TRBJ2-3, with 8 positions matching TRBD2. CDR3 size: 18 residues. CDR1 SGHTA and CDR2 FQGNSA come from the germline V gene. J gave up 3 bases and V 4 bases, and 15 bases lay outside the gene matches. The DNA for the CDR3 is TGTGCCAGCAGCTCTGGCCCGGGGGGGCCGATGGTGACAGATACGCAGTATTTT. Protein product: CASSSGPGGPMVTDTQYF.

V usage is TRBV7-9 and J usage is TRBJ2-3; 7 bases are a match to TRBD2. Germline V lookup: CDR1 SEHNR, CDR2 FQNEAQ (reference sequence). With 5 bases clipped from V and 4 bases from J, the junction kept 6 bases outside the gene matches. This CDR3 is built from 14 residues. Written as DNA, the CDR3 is TGTGCCAGCAGCGTGGGGACTACCCCAGATACGCAGTATTTT. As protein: CASSVGTTPDTQYF.

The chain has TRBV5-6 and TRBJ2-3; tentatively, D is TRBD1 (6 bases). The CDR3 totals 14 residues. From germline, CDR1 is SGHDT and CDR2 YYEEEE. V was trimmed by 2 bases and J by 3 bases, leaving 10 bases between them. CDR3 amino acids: CASSFGTGTDTQYF. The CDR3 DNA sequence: TGTGCCAGCAGCTTTGGAACAGGGACAGATACGCAGTATTTT.

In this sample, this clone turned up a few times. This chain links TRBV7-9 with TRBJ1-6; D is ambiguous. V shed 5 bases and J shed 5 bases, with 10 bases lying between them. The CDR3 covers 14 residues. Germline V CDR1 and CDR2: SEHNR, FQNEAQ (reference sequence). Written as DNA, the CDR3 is TGTGCCAGCAGCCCGTATGTTGATAATTCACCCCTCCACTTT. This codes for CASSPYVDNSPLHF.

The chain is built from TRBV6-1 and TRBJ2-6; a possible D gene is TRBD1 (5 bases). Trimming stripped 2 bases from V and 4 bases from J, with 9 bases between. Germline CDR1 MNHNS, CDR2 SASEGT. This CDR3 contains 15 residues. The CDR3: CASSEQGSGANVLTF. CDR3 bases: TGTGCCAGCAGTGAACAGGGTTCCGGGGCCAACGTCCTGACTTTC.

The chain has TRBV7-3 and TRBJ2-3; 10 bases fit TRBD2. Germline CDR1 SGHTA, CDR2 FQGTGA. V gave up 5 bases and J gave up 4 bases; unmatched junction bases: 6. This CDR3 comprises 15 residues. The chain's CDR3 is CASSQAGGLADTQYF. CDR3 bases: TGTGCCAGCAGCCAAGCGGGGGGGCTGGCAGATACGCAGTATTTT.

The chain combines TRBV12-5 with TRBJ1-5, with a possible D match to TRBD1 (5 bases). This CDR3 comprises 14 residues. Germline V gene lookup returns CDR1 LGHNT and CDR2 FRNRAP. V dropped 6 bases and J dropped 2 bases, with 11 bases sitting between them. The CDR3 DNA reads TGTGCTAGTGGGCTCGCACAGGGCAATCAGCCCCAGCATTTT. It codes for CASGLAQGNQPQHF.

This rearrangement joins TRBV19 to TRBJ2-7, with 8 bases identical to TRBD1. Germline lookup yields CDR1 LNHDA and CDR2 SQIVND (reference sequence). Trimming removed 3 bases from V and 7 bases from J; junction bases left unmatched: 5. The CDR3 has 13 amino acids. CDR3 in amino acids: CASSMTRGQEQYF. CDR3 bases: TGTGCCAGTAGTATGACCAGGGGGCAAGAGCAGTACTTC.

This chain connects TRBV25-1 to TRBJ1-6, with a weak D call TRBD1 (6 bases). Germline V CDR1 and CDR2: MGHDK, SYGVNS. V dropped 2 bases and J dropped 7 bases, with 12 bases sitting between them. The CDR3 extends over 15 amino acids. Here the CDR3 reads CASSESVQGNSPLHF. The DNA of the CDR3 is TGTGCCAGCAGTGAAAGTGTACAGGGAAATTCACCCCTCCACTTT.